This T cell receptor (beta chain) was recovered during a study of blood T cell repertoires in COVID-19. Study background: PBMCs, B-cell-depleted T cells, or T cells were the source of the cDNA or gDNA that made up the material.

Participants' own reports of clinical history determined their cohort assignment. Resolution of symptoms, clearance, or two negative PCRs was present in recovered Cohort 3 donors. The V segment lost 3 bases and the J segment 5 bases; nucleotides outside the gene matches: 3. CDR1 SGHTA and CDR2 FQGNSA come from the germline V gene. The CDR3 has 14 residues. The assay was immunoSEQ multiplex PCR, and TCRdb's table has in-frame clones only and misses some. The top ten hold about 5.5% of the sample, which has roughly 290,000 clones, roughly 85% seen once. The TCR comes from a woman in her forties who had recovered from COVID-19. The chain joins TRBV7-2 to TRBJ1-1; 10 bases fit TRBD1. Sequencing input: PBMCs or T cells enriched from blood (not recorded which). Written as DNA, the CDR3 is TGTGCCAGCAGCTTGACAGGGGGCGCAACTGAAGCTTTCTTT. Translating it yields CASSLTGGATEAFF.